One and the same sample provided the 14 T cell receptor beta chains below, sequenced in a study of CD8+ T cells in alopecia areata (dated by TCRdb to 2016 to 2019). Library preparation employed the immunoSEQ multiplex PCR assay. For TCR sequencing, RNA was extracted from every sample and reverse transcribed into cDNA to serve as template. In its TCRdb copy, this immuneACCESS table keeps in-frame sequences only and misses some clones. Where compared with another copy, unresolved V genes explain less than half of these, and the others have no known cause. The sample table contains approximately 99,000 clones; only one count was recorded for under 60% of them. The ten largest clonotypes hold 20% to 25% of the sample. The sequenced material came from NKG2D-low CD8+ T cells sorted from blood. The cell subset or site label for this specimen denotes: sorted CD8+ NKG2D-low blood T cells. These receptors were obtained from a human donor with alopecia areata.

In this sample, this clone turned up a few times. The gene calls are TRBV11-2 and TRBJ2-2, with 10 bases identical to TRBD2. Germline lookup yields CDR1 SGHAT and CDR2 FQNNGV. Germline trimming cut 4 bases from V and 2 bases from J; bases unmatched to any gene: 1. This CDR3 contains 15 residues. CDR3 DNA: TGTGCCAGCAGCTGGACTAGCGGAAACACCGGGGAGCTGTTTTTT. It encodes CASSWTSGNTGELFF.

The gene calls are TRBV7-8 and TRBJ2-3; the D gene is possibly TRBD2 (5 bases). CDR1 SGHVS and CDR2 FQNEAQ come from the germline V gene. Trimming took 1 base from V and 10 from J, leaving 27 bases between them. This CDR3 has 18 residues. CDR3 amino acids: CASSLVRERSYHRYAQYF. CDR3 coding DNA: TGTGCCAGCAGCTTAGTGAGGGAGCGATCCTATCACAGATACGCGCAGTATTTT.

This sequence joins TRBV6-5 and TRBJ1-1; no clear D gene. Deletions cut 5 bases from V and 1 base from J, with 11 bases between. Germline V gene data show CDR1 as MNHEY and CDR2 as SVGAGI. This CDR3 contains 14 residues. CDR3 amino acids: CASSERVENTEAFF. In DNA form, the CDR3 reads TGTGCCAGCAGTGAAAGGGTAGAGAACACTGAAGCTTTCTTT.

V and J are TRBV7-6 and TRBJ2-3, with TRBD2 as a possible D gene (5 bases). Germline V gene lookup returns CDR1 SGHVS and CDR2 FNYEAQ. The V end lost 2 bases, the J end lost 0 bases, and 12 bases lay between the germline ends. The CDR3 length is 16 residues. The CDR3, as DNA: TGTGCCAGCAGCTTAAGCGGCGTACCTAGCACAGATACGCAGTATTTT. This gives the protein CASSLSGVPSTDTQYF.

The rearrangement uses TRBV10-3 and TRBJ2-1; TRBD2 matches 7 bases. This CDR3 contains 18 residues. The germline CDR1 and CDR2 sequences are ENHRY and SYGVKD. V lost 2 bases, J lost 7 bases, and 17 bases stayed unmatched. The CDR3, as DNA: TGTGCCATCAGTGAGCCTGCCCCGCTGGCGGGAGACGCAAATGAGCAGTTCTTC. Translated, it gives CAISEPAPLAGDANEQFF.

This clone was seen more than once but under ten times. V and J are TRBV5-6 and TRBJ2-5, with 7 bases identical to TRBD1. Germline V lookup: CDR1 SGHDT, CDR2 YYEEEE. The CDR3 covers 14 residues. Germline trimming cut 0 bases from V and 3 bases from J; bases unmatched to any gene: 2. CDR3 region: CASSLGQGKETQYF. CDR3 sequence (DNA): TGTGCCAGCAGCTTGGGACAGGGAAAAGAGACCCAGTACTTC.

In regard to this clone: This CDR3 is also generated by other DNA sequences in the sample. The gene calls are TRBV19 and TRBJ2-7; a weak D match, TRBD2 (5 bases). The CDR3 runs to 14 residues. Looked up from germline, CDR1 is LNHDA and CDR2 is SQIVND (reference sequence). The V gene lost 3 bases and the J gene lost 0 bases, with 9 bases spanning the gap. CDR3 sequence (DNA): TGTGCCAGTAGTATCGCGGGTACCTCCTACGAGCAGTACTTC. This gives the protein CASSIAGTSYEQYF. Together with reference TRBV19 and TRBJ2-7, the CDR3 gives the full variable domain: DGGITQSPKYLFRKEGQNVTLSCEQNLNHDAMYWYRQDPGQGLRLIYYSQIVNDFQKGDIAEGYSVSREKKESFPLTVTSAQKNPTAFYLCASSIAGTSYEQYFGPGTRLTVT.

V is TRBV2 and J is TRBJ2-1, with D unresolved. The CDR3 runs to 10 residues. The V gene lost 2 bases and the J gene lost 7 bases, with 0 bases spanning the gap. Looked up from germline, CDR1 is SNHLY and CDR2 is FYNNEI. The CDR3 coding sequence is TGTGCCAGCAGTGAAAATGAGCAGTTCTTC. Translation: CASSENEQFF.

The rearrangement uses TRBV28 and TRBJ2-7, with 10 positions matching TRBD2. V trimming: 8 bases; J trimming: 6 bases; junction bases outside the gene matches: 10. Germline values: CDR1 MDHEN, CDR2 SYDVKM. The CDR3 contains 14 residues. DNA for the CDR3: TGTGCCAGCGTCGGGACTAGCGTACAAAGCGAGCAGTACTTC. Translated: CASVGTSVQSEQYF.

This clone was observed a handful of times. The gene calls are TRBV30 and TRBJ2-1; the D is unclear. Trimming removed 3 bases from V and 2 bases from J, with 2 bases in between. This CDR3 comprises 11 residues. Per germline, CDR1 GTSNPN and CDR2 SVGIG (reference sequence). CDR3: CAWRAYNEQFF. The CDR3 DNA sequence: TGTGCCTGGAGGGCCTACAATGAGCAGTTCTTC.

The CDR3 sequence is CSVEPGQAPEAFF. The CDR3 DNA sequence: TGCAGCGTTGAACCAGGACAGGCCCCTGAAGCTTTCTTT. V usage is TRBV29-1 and J usage is TRBJ1-1, with 7 positions matching TRBD1. The CDR3 contains 13 residues. The J segment lost 6 bases and the V segment lost 2 bases, leaving 6 bases of the junction unmatched. Germline CDR1 and CDR2: SQVTM and ANQGSEA.

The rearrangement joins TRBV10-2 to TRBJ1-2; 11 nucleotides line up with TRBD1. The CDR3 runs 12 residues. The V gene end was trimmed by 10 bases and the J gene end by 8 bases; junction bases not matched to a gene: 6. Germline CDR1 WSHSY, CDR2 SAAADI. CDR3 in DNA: TGCGCCACTGGACAGGGGGCTGGCGGCTACACCTTC. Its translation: CATGQGAGGYTF.

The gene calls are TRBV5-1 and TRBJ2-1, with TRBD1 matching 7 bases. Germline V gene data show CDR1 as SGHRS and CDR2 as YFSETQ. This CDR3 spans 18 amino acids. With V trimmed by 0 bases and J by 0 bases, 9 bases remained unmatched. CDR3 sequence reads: CASSLEPTGLISYNEQFF. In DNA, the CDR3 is TGCGCCAGCAGCTTGGAGCCGACAGGGCTGATCTCCTACAATGAGCAGTTCTTC.

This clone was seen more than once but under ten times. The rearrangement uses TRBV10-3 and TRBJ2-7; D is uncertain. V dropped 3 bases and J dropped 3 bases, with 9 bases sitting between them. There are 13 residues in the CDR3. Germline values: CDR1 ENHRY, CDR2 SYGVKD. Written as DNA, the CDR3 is TGTGCCATCAGTGAAGGAACTATCTACGAGCAGTACTTC. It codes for CAISEGTIYEQYF.